These 14 T cell receptor beta chains originate from one sample sequenced in a study of T cell clones after liver transplantation. Profiled with immunoSEQ multiplex PCR; TCRdb holds only in-frame clones, not every one. The sample shows about 80,000 clones, 70% to 85% of them seen only once. The specimen was CD4+ T cells from blood, collected 45 to 46 months after liver transplant. These receptors were taken from a human patient who received a liver transplant. Certain T cells may be donor cells from the graft.

The gene calls are TRBV5-4 and TRBJ1-1; D uncertain. The length of the CDR3 is 13 residues. The V end was cut by 1 base, the J end by 0 bases, with 4 bases between. Germline V lookup: CDR1 SGHNT, CDR2 YYREEE (reference sequence). The CDR3 reads CASSLTVNTEAFF. CDR3 in DNA: TGTGCCAGCAGCTTGACGGTGAACACTGAAGCTTTCTTT.

The gene calls are TRBV7-2 and TRBJ1-5; D remains ambiguous. The V end lost 8 bases, the J end lost 0 bases, and 14 bases lay between the germline ends. The germline V gene encodes CDR1 SGHTA and CDR2 FQGNSA. The CDR3 is 15 residues long. The CDR3 bases are TGTGCCAGCGCCGACGGCAGAAATAGCAATCAGCCCCAGCATTTT. Protein product: CASADGRNSNQPQHF.

The V call is TRBV7-9, the J call TRBJ2-1; D gene ambiguous. Germline V gives CDR1 SEHNR, CDR2 FQNEAQ (reference sequence). V shed 5 bases and J shed 12 bases, with 14 bases lying between them. The CDR3 is 12 amino acids. CDR3 sequence reads: CASSDGFVGQFF. The CDR3 nucleotides read TGTGCCAGCAGCGACGGTTTCGTTGGGCAGTTCTTC.

V gene TRBV11-2 combines with J gene TRBJ1-4, with D possibly TRBD1 on 6 matching bases. CDR3 length equals 14 residues. Trimming stripped 3 bases from V and 8 bases from J, with 13 bases between. Per the germline V gene, CDR1 is SGHAT and CDR2 is FQNNGV. The CDR3 loop is CASSLNRDREKLFF. The CDR3 coding sequence is TGTGCCAGCAGCTTGAACAGGGATCGAGAAAAACTGTTTTTT.

Here the CDR3 reads CASSLGGTSGRARNEQFF. CDR3 bases: TGTGCCAGCAGCTTAGGCGGGACTAGCGGGAGGGCCCGCAATGAGCAGTTCTTC. The chain joins TRBV11-3 to TRBJ2-1; 16 positions match TRBD2. Losses at the gene ends were 1 base for V and 6 bases for J; bases not matched to a gene: 6. This CDR3 is 18 amino acids long. The germline gives CDR1 SGHNT, CDR2 YENEEA.

The chain combines TRBV6-6 with TRBJ1-1; possible D gene TRBD1, 6 bases. Germline CDR1 is MNHNY and CDR2 is SVGAGI (reference sequence). Trimming left V 6 bases short and J 1 base short, with 15 bases between. CDR3 size: 15 residues. The CDR3, as DNA: TGTGCCAGCAGGCGAGGGGGGGTGGAGAACACTGAAGCTTTCTTT. This gives the protein CASRRGGVENTEAFF.

The sample holds one count of this clone. The DNA for the CDR3 is TGTGCCAGCAGGATCTCGGACAGGGTTACCGGGGAGCTGTTTTTT. Amino acid sequence: CASRISDRVTGELFF. V and J are TRBV2 and TRBJ2-2; 8 bases are shared with TRBD1. CDR3 length: 15 residues. Germline loops: CDR1 SNHLY, CDR2 FYNNEI. V trimming: 6 bases; J trimming: 5 bases; junction bases outside the gene matches: 8.

The chain links TRBV6-1 to TRBJ1-5; the D is unclear. CDR1 is MNHNS, CDR2 SASEGT, per germline. This CDR3 region has 14 residues. The ends were cut back, 4 bases at V and 0 bases at J, with 7 bases in the middle. The chain's CDR3 is CASSGQISNQPQHF. The CDR3, as DNA: TGTGCCAGCAGTGGACAAATTAGCAATCAGCCCCAGCATTTT.

This sequence joins TRBV28 and TRBJ2-2; D might be TRBD1 (5 bases). Germline V lookup: CDR1 MDHEN, CDR2 SYDVKM. The CDR3 totals 17 residues. The V and J ends lost 6 bases and 0 bases respectively, with 17 bases between them. The CDR3 DNA reads TGTGCCAGCAGGACCCAGAAGGGGAATGCGAACACCGGGGAGCTGTTTTTT. Protein product: CASRTQKGNANTGELFF.

The genes are TRBV7-2 and TRBJ2-7; tentative D call: TRBD2 (6 bases). Germline V gene data show CDR1 as SGHTA and CDR2 as FQGNSA. The CDR3 covers 14 residues. Trimming left V 5 bases short and J 5 bases short, with 16 bases between. The CDR3: CASSPRLGGNEQYF. CDR3 DNA: TGTGCCAGCAGCCCCAGACTAGGCGGTAACGAGCAGTACTTC.

The CDR3 DNA reads TGTGCCAGCAGCGTAGGTGGACTAGCGGGAGTATCCGAGCAGTACTTC. This gives the protein CASSVGGLAGVSEQYF. V gene TRBV9 combines with J gene TRBJ2-7; 13 nucleotides match TRBD2. The CDR3 extends over 16 amino acids. Germline V gene data show CDR1 as SGDLS and CDR2 as YYNGEE. J gave up 6 bases and V 0 bases, and 6 bases lay outside the gene matches.

This chain links TRBV29-1 with TRBJ2-1, with 9 bases fitting TRBD1. V shed 1 base, J shed 2 bases, and the junction held 3 bases outside the gene matches. Looked up from germline, CDR1 is SQVTM and CDR2 is ANQGSEA. The length of the CDR3 is 15 residues. This chain's CDR3 is CSVEGGQGPYNEQFF. The CDR3 DNA sequence: TGCAGCGTTGAAGGGGGACAGGGACCCTACAATGAGCAGTTCTTC.

The chain is built from TRBV5-1 and TRBJ2-7; D is possibly TRBD1 or TRBD2 (6 bases each). Looked up from germline, CDR1 is SGHRS and CDR2 is YFSETQ. CDR3 length: 13 residues. V was clipped by 4 bases and J by 9 bases, with 17 bases between them. CDR3 DNA sequence: TGCGCCAGCAGCCCCGCGGGGAAACAGGGGCAGTACTTC. Amino acid sequence: CASSPAGKQGQYF.

The CDR3 DNA follows: TGTGCCAGCAGTTATAATGAGGGGGCGGACACTGAAGCTTTCTTT. Translating gives CASSYNEGADTEAFF. This sequence joins TRBV6-6 and TRBJ1-1, with 7 bases that match TRBD1. CDR3 size: 15 residues. The trim removed 3 bases at V and 3 bases at J, leaving 7 bases unmatched. Germline V gives CDR1 MNHNY, CDR2 SVGAGI (reference sequence).